The entry below describes one T cell receptor (beta chain). Measured with immunoSEQ multiplex PCR; TCRdb has only the in-frame clones, and not every one. The repertoire holds 2 million to 2.5 million clones, with roughly 95% as singletons. CDR3 length: 16 residues. V dropped 3 bases and J dropped 6; count of bases not matched to a gene: 9. Germline loops: CDR1 SGDLS, CDR2 YYNGEE. The record originates from a study of shared clonotypes between healthy human individuals. This sequence originates from a man aged 18 to 29 in good health. The chain joins TRBV9 to TRBJ1-6, with 7 bases aligning to TRBD1. Sequencing was carried out using naive CD4+ T cells sorted from blood. Sample subset: CD45RA+ positively selected. The CDR3 nucleotides read TGTGCCAGCAGCGCCGGACAGGTCATGGGTAATTCACCCCTCCACTTT. Translating gives CASSAGQVMGNSPLHF. The variable domain in full, with the rest retrieved from reference TRBV9 and TRBJ1-6, is DSGVTQTPKHLITATGQRVTLRCSPRSGDLSVYWYQQSLDQGLQFLIQYYNGEERAKGNILERFSAQQFPDLHSELNLSSLELGDSALYFCASSAGQVMGNSPLHFGNGTRLTVT.